This TCR beta chain appears in the sequencing data of a study of blood T cell repertoires in COVID-19. Overall study context: Collection of acute and convalescent COVID-19 samples took place in the United States, Italy and Spain. The analysed material was cDNA or gDNA that came from T cells, B-cell-depleted T cells, or PBMCs.

As originally analysed: Amplifying reference gene primers gave estimates of nucleated cell counts. Assay used: immunoSEQ multiplex PCR; TCRdb lists only in-frame clones, some missing. That table is the source of V, J and clone size, and D and trimming were worked out from the DNA. The sample includes approximately 35,000 clones, approximately 80% seen only once; the top ten take approximately 30%. The CDR3 sequence is 14 residues long. CDR1 is SGDLS and CDR2 is YYNGEE in the germline V gene. The V end was cut by 2 bases, the J end by 6 bases, with 13 bases between. The chain employs TRBV9 and TRBJ2-3, with D tentatively TRBD2 (6 bases). Material for sequencing was peripheral blood. This receptor was identified in a man of 80 years or more with acute or convalescent COVID-19. CDR3 protein: CASSVVEGLDTQYF. CDR3 bases: TGTGCCAGCAGCGTTGTGGAGGGGCTGGATACGCAGTATTTT.